The present entry profiles one T cell receptor beta chain with its context. Its antigen is still unknown. Primers included in the PCR were 60 Vbeta and 13 Jbeta primers. Measured with immunoSEQ multiplex PCR; TCRdb has only the in-frame clones, and not every one. This listing includes about 200,000 clones. The germline gives CDR1 LNHDA, CDR2 SQIVND (reference sequence). The V end was cut by 7 bases, the J end by 1 base, with 16 bases between. CDR3 length: 15 amino acids. This entry is derived from a study of cytomegalovirus exposure and HLA in healthy donors. Study-level findings and limits: Reports indicated that the classifier achieved high specificity and sensitivity in diagnosing cytomegalovirus status. Serostatus for CMV was the only available immune exposure information. The listing of 160 or so TCR beta chains classed them as cytomegalovirus-associated.

The specimen was PBMCs. This clonotype originated in a boy between 10 and 17 years old in good health and CMV-seronegative. This rearrangement joins TRBV19 to TRBJ1-1; TRBD1 is a possible D gene (6 bases). The CDR3 sequence: CASTTRGDWNTEAFF. The DNA for the CDR3 is TGTGCCAGTACAACCAGGGGCGACTGGAACACTGAAGCTTTCTTT.